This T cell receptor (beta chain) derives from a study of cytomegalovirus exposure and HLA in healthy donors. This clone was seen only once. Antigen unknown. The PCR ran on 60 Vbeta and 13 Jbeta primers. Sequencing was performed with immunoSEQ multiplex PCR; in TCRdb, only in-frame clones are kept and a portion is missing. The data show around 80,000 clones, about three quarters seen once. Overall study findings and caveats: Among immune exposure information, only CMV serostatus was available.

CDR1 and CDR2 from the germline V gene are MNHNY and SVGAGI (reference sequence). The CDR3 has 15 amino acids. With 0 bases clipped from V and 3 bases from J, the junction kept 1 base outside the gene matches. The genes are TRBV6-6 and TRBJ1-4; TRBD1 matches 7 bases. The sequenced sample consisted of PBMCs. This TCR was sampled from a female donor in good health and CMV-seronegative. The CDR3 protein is CASSYSGQPNEKLFF. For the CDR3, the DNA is TGTGCCAGCAGTTACTCGGGACAGCCTAATGAAAAACTGTTTTTT.